This T cell receptor (beta chain) was recorded in a study of blood T cells in healthy people across ages. CDR3 size: 13 residues. CDR1 and CDR2 from the germline V gene are MDHEN and SYDVKM. The V segment lost 6 bases and the J segment 8 bases; nucleotides outside the gene matches: 5. Using a J-beta primer mix together with a sample-barcoded 5' primer, a second PCR was run for roughly 7 to 11 cycles. MiXCR, run by TCRdb on the 5' RACE reads, gives a single entry per CDR3 protein. The sample comprises about 1 million distinct CDR3 sequences, roughly 45% of which are singletons, and 15% to 20% rests with the top ten.

The TCR was taken from an older woman in good health. The specimen was blood. V is TRBV28 and J is TRBJ1-4; TRBD1 aligns across 8 bases. CDR3 sequence reads: CASSPGGKEKLFF. The DNA of the CDR3 is TGTGCCAGCAGCCCAGGGGGCAAGGAAAAACTGTTTTTT.